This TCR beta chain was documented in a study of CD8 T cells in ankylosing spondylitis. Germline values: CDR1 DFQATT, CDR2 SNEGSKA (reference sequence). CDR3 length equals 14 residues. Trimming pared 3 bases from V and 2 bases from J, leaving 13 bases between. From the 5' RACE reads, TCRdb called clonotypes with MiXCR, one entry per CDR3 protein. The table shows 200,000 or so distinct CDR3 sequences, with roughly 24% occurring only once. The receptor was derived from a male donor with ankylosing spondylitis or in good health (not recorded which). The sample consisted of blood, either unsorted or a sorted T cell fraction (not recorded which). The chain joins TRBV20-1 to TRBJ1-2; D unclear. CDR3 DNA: TGCAGTGCTAGTCCCTCGGCACAGAACTATGGCTACACCTTC. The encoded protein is CSASPSAQNYGYTF.